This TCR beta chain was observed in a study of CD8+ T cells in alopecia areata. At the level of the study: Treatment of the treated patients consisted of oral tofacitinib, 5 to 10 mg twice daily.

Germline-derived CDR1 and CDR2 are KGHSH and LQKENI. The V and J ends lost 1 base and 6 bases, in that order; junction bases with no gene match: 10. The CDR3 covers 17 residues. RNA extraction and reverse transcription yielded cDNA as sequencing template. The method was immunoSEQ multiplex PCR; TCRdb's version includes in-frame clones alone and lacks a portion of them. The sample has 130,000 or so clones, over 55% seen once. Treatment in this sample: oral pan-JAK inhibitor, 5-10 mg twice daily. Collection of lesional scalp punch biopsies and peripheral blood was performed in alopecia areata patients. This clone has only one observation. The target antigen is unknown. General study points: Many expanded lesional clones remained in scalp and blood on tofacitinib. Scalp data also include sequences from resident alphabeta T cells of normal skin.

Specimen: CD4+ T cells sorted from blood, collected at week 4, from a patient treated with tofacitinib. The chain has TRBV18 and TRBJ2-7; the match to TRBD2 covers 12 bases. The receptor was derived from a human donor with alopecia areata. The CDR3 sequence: CASSPRASGGAGGEQYF. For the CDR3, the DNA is TGTGCCAGCTCACCACGGGCTAGCGGGGGGGCCGGCGGCGAGCAGTACTTC.